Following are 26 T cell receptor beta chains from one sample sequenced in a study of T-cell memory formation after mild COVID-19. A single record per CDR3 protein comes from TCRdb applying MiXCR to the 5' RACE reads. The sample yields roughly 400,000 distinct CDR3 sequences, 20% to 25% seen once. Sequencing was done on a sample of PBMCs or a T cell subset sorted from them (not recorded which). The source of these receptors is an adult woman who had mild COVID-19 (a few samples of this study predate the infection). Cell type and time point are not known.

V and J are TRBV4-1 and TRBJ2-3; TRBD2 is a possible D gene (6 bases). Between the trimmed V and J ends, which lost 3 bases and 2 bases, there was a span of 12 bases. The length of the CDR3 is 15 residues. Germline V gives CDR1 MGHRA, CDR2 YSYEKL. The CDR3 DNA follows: TGCGCCAGCAGCCAGATAGGACTAACCACAGATACGCAGTATTTT. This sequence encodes CASSQIGLTTDTQYF.

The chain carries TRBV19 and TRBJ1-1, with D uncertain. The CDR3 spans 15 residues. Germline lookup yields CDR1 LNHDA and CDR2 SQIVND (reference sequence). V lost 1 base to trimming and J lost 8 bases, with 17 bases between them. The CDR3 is CASSIVWGDEEEAFF. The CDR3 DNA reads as TGTGCCAGTAGTATAGTTTGGGGAGACGAGGAGGAAGCTTTCTTT.

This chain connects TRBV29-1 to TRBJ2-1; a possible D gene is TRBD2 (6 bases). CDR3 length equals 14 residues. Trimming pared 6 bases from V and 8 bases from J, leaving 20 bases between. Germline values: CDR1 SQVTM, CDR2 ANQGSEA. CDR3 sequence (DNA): TGCAGCGTCGTACGGGACTCCCGGTGGGATGAGCAGTTCTTC. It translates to CSVVRDSRWDEQFF.

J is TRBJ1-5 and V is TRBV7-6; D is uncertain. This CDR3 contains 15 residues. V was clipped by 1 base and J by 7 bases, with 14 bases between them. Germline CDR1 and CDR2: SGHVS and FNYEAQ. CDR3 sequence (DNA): TGTGCCAGCAGCTTAGAGGTCGGGCCACTCCAGCCCCAGCATTTT. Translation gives CASSLEVGPLQPQHF.

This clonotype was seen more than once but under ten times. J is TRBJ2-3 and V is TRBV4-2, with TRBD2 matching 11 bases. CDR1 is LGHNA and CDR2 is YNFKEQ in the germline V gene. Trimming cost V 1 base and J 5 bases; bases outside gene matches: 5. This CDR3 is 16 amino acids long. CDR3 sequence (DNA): TGTGCCAGCAGCCAAGTAACTAGCGGGAGTCAAGATACGCAGTATTTT. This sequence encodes CASSQVTSGSQDTQYF.

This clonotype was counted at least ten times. CDR3 protein: CASSHAVGNTEAFF. The CDR3 DNA reads TGTGCCAGCAGCCATGCGGTAGGGAACACTGAAGCTTTCTTT. V and J are TRBV3-1 and TRBJ1-1; D gene unclear. V shed 3 bases and J shed 1 base, with 9 bases lying between them. This CDR3 comprises 14 residues. Per germline, CDR1 LGHDT and CDR2 YNNKEL (reference sequence).

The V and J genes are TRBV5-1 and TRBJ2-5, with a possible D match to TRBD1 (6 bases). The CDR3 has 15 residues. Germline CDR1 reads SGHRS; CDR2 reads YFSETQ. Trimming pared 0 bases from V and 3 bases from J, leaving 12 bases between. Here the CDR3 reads CASSLGRRGEETQYF. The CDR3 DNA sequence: TGCGCCAGCAGCTTGGGTCGCAGGGGAGAAGAGACCCAGTACTTC. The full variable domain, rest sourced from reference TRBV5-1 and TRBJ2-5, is KAGVTQTPRYLIKTRGQQVTLSCSPISGHRSVSWYQQTPGQGLQFLFEYFSETQRNKGNFPGRFSGRQFSNSRSEMNVSTLELGDSALYLCASSLGRRGEETQYFGPGTRLLVL.

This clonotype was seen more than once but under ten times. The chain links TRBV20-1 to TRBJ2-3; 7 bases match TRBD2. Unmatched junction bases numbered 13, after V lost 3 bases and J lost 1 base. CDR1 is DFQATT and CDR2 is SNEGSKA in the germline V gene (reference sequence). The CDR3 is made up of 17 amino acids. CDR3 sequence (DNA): TGCAGTGCTAGGGGACCGGGACTACTCGGGGGCACAGATACGCAGTATTTT. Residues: CSARGPGLLGGTDTQYF.

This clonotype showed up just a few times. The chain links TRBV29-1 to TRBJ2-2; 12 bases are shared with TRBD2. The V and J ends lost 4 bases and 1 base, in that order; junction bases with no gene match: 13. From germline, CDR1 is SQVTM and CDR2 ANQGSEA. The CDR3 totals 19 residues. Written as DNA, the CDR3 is TGCAGCGTTGTCTCCCCCGGTCTAGCGGGAGGGTGGAACACCGGGGAGCTGTTTTTT. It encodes CSVVSPGLAGGWNTGELFF.

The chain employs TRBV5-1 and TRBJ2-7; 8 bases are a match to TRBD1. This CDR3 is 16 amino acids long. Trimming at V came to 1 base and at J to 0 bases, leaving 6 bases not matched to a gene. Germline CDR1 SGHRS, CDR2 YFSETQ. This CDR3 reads CASSLHRDRPSYEQYF. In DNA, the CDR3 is TGCGCCAGCAGCTTGCACCGGGACAGGCCCTCCTACGAGCAGTACTTC.

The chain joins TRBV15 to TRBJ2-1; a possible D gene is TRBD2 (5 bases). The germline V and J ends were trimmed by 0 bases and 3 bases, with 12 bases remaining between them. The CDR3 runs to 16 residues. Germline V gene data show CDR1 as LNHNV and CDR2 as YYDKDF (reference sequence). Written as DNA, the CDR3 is TGTGCCACCAGCAGAGATCGAGGGAGTGTCTACAATGAGCAGTTCTTC. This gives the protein CATSRDRGSVYNEQFF. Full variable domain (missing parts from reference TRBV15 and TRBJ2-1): DAMVIQNPRYQVTQFGKPVTLSCSQTLNHNVMYWYQQKSSQAPKLLFHYYDKDFNNEADTPDNFQSRRPNTSFCFLDIRSPGLGDTAMYLCATSRDRGSVYNEQFFGPGTRLTVL.

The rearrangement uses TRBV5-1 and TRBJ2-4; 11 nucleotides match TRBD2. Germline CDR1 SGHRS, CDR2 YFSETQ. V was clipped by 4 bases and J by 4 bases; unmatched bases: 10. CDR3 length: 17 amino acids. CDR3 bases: TGCGCCAGCAGCATGGCGGGACTAGCGGAGTTAAAAAACATTCAGTACTTC. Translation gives CASSMAGLAELKNIQYF. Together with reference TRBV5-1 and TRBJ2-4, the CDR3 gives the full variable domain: KAGVTQTPRYLIKTRGQQVTLSCSPISGHRSVSWYQQTPGQGLQFLFEYFSETQRNKGNFPGRFSGRQFSNSRSEMNVSTLELGDSALYLCASSMAGLAELKNIQYFGAGTRLSVL.

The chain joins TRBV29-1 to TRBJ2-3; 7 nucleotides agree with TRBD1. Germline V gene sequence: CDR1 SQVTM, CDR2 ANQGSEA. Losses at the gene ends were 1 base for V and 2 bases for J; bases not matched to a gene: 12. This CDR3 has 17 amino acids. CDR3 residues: CSVEAGLWTGHTDTQYF. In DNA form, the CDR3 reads TGCAGCGTTGAAGCGGGGCTCTGGACAGGCCACACAGATACGCAGTATTTT.

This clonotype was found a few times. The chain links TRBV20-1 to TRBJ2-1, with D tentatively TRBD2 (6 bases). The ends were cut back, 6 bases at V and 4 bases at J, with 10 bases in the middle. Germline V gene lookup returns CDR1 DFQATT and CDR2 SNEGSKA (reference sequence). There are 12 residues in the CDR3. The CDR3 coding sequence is TGCAGTGCCGGGACTGATTACAATGAGCAGTTCTTC. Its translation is CSAGTDYNEQFF.

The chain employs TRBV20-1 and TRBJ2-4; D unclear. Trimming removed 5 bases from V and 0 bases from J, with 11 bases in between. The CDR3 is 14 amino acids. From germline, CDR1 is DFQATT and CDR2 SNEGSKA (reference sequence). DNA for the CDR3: TGCAGTGCTCCCGCCCAACTAGCCAAAAACATTCAGTACTTC. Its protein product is CSAPAQLAKNIQYF.

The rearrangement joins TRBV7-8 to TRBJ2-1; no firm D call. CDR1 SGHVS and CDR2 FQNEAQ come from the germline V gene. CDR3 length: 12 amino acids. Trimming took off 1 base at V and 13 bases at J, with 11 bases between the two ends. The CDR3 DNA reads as TGTGCCAGCAGCTTAGTAGGTGGAATACAGTTCTTC. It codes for CASSLVGGIQFF.

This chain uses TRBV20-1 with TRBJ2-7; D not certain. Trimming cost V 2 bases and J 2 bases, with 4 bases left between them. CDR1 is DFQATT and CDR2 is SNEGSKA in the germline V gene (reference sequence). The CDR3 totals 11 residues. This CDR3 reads CSARSTYEQYF. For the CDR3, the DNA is TGCAGTGCTAGATCGACCTACGAGCAGTACTTC.

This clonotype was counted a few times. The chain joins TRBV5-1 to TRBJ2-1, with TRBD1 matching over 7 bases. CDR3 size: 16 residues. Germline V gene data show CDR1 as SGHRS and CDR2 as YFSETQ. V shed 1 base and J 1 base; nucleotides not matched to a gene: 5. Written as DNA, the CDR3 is TGCGCCAGCAGCTTGCAGGACAGGTTATCCTACAATGAGCAGTTCTTC. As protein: CASSLQDRLSYNEQFF.

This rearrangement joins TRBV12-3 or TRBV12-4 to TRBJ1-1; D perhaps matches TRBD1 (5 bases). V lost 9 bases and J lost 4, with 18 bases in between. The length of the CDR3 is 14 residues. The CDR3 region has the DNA TGTGCCAGTAGGCCATTGGGGGGGTCCACTGAAGCTTTCTTT. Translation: CASRPLGGSTEAFF.

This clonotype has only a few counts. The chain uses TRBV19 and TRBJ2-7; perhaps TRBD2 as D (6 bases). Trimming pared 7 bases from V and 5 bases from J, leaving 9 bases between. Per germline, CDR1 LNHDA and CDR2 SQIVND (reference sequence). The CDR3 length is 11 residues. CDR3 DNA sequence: TGTGCCAGTAAGGGACTTCACGAGCAGTACTTC. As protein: CASKGLHEQYF.

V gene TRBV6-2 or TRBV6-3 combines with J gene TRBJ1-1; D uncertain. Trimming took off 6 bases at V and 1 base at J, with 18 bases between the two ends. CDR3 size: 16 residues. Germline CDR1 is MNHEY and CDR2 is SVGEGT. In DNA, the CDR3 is TGTGCCAGCAGGGAGGTGGCAGACCCGGGGAACACTGAAGCTTTCTTT. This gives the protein CASREVADPGNTEAFF.

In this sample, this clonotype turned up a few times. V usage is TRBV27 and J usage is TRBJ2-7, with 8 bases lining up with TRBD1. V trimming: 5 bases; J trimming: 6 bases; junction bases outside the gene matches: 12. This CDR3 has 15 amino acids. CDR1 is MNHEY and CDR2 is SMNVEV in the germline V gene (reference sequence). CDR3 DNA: TGTGCCAGCAGTACGAAGACAGGGGTGGGTGGCGAGCAGTACTTC. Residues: CASSTKTGVGGEQYF.

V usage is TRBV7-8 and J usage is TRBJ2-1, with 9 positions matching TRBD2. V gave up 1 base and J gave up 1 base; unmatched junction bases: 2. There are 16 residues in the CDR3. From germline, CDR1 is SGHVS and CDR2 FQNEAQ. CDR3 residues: CASSLGTSVSYNEQFF. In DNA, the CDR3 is TGTGCCAGCAGCTTAGGGACTAGCGTGTCCTACAATGAGCAGTTCTTC.

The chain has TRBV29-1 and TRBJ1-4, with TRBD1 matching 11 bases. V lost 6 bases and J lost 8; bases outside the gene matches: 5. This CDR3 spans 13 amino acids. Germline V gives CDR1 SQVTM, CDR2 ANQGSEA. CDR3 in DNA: TGCAGCGTCGGACAGGGGGCAGTGGAAAAACTGTTTTTT. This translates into CSVGQGAVEKLFF.

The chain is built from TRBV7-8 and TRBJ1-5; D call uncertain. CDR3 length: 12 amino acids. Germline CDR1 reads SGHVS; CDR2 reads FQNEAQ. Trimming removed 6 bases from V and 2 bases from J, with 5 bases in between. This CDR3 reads CASSSRNQPQHF. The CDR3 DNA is TGTGCCAGCAGTTCGCGCAATCAGCCCCAGCATTTT.

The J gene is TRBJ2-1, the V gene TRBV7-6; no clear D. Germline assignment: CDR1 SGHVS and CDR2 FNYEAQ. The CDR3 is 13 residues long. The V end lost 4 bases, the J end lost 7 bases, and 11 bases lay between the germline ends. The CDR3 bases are TGTGCCAGCAGCTCGATGGAGTATAATGAGCAGTTCTTC. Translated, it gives CASSSMEYNEQFF.